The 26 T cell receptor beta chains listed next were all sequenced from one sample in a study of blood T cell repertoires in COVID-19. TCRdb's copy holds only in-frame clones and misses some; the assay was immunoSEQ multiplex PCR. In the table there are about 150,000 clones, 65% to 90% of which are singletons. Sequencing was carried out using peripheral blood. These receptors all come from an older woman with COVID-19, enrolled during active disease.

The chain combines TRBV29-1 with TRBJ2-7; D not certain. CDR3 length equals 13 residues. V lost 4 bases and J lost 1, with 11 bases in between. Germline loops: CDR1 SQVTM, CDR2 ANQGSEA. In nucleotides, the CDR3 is TGCAGCGTTGGGGCGTTCCCATCCTACGAGCAGTACTTC. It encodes CSVGAFPSYEQYF.

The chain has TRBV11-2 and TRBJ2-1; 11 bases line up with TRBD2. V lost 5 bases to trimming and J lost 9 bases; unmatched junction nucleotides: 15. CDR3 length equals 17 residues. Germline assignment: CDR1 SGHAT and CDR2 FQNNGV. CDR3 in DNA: TGTGCCAGCAGCCCCCTTTCTATTAGCGGGAGGGCCGGTGAGCAGTTCTTC. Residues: CASSPLSISGRAGEQFF.

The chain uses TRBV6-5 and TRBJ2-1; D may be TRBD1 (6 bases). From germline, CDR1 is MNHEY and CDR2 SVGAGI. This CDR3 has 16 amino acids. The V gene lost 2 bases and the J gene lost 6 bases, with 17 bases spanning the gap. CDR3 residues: CASSYQGTLKGNEQFF. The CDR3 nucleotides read TGTGCCAGCAGTTACCAAGGGACACTAAAGGGCAATGAGCAGTTCTTC.

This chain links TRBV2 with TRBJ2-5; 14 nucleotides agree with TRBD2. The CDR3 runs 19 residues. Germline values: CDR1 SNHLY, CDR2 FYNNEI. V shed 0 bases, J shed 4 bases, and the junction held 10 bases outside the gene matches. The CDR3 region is CASSEALQGLAGEGETQYF. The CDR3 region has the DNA TGTGCCAGCAGTGAAGCGCTTCAGGGACTAGCGGGAGAGGGAGAGACCCAGTACTTC.

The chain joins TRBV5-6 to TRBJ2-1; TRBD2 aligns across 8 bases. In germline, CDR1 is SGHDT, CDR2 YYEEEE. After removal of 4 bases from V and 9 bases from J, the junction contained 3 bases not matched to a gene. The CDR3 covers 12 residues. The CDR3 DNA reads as TGTGCCAGCAGCCAACTAGCGGTTGAGCAGTTCTTC. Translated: CASSQLAVEQFF. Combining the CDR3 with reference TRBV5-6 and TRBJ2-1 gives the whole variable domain DAGVTQSPTHLIKTRGQQVTLRCSPKSGHDTVSWYQQALGQGPQFIFQYYEEEERQRGNFPDRFSGHQFPNYSSELNVNALLLGDSALYLCASSQLAVEQFFGPGTRLTVL.

CDR3 sequence: CASSIDPQGRAFF. DNA of the CDR3: TGTGCCAGTAGTATAGATCCGCAGGGGAGAGCTTTCTTT. The rearrangement uses TRBV19 and TRBJ1-1, with a weak D call TRBD1 (6 bases). Trimming removed 0 bases at V and 10 bases at J, with 12 bases between. Germline V lookup: CDR1 LNHDA, CDR2 SQIVND (reference sequence). CDR3 size: 13 residues.

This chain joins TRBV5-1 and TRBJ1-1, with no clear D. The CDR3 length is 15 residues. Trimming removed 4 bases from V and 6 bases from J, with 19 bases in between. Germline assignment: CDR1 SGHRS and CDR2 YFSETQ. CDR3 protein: CASSPFQPEGSEAFF. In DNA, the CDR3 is TGCGCCAGCAGCCCTTTTCAACCTGAGGGCTCTGAAGCTTTCTTT.

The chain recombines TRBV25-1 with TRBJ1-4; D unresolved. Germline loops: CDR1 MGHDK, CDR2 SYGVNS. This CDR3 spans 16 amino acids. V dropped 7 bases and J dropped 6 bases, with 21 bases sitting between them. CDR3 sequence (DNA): TGTGCCAGCACTCCGGGGAGACAACGGGTGCATGAAAAACTGTTTTTT. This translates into CASTPGRQRVHEKLFF.

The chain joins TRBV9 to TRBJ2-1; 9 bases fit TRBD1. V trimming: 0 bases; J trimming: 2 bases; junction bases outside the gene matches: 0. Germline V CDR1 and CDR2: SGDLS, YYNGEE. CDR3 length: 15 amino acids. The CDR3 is CASSVGDRAYNEQFF. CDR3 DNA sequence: TGTGCCAGCAGCGTAGGGGACAGGGCCTACAATGAGCAGTTCTTC.

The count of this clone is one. This CDR3 reads CASSPYRGQALGTDTQYF. CDR3 nucleotides: TGTGCCAGCAGCCCCTACCGAGGACAGGCCCTCGGTACAGATACGCAGTATTTT. V usage is TRBV7-2 and J usage is TRBJ2-3; 7 positions match TRBD1. The CDR3 is made up of 18 amino acids. Looked up from germline, CDR1 is SGHTA and CDR2 is FQGNSA. V was clipped by 5 bases and J by 3 bases; unmatched bases: 17.

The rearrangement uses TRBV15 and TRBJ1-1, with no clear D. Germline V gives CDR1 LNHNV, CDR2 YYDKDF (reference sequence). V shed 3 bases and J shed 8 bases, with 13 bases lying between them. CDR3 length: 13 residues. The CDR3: CATSSPGGSEAFF. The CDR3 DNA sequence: TGTGCCACCAGCAGCCCCGGAGGCTCCGAAGCTTTCTTT.

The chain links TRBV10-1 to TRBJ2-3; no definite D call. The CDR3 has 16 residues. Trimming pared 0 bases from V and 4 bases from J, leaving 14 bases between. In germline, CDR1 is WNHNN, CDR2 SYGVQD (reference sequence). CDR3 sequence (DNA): TGCGCCAGCAGTGAGTCGAGGTCTTTCGGAGCAGATACGCAGTATTTT. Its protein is CASSESRSFGADTQYF.

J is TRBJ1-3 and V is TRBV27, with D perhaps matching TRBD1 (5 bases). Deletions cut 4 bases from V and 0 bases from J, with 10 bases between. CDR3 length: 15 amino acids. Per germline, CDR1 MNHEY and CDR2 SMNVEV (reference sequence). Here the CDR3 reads CASSSPTDSGNTIYF. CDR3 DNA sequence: TGTGCCAGCAGTTCCCCGACAGACTCTGGAAACACCATATATTTT.

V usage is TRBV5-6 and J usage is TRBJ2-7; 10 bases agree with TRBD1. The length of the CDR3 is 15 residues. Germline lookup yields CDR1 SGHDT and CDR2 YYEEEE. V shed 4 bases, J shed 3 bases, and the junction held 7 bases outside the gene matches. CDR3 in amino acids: CASSQPGQGSYEQYF. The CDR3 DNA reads TGTGCCAGCAGCCAGCCGGGACAGGGGAGCTACGAGCAGTACTTC.

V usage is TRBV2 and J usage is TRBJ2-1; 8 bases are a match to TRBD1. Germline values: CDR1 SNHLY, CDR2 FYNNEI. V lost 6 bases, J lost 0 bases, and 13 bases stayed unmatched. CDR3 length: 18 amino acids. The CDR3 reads CASSDGKGQASSYNEQFF. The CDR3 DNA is TGTGCCAGCAGCGACGGCAAGGGACAGGCAAGCTCCTACAATGAGCAGTTCTTC.

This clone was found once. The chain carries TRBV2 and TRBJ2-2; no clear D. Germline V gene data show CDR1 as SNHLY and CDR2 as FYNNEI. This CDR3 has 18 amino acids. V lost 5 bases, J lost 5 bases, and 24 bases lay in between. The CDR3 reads CASSSPPKKTLRTGELFF. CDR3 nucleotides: TGTGCCAGCAGTTCGCCACCCAAGAAAACCCTCAGGACCGGGGAGCTGTTTTTT.

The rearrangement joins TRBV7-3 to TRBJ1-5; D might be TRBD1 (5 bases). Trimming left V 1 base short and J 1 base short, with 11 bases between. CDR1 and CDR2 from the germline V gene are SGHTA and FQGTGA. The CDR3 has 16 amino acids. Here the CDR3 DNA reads TGTGCCAGCAGCTTAAATCCGGGGGAGAGCAATCAGCCCCAGCATTTT. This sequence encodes CASSLNPGESNQPQHF.

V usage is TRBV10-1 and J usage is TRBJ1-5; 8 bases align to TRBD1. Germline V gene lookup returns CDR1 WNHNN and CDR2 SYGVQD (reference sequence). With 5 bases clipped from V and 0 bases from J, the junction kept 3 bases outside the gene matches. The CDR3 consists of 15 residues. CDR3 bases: TGCGCCAGCAGTTGCGGACAGGGTAGCAATCAGCCCCAGCATTTT. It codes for CASSCGQGSNQPQHF.

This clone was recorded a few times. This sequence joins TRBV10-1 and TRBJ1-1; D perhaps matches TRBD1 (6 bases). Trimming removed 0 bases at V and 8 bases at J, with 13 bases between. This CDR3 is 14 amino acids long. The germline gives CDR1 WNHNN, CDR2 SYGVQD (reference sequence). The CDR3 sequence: CASSESKGRGEAFF. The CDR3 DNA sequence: TGCGCCAGCAGTGAGTCGAAGGGCAGGGGAGAAGCTTTCTTT.

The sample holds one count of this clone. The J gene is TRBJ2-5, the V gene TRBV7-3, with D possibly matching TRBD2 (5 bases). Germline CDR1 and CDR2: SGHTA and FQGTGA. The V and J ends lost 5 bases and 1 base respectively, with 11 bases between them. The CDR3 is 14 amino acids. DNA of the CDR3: TGTGCCAGCAGCCAACGAGGGTTCCAAGAGACCCAGTACTTC. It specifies CASSQRGFQETQYF.

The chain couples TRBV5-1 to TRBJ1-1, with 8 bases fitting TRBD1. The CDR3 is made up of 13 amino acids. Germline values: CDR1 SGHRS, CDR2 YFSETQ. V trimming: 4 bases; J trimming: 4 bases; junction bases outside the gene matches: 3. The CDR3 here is CASSAQGVTEAFF. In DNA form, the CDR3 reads TGCGCCAGCAGCGCACAGGGGGTCACTGAAGCTTTCTTT.

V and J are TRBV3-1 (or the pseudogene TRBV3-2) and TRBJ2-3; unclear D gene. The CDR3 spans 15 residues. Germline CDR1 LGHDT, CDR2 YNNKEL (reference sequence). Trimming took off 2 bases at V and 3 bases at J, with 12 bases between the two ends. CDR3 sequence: CASSQLSAVTDTQYF. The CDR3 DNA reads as TGTGCCAGCAGCCAACTAAGTGCCGTGACAGATACGCAGTATTTT.

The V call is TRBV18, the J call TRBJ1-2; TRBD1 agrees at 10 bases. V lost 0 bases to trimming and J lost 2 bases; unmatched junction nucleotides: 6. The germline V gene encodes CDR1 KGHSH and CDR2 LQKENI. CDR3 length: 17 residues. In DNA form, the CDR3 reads TGTGCCAGCTCACCACCCGGGACAGGGGCGAGGAACTATGGCTACACCTTC. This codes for CASSPPGTGARNYGYTF. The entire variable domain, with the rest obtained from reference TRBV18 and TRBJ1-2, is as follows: NAGVMQNPRHLVRRRGQEARLRCSPMKGHSHVYWYRQLPEEGLKFMVYLQKENIIDESGMPKERFSAEFPKEGPSILRIQQVVRGDSAAYFCASSPPGTGARNYGYTFGSGTRLTVV.

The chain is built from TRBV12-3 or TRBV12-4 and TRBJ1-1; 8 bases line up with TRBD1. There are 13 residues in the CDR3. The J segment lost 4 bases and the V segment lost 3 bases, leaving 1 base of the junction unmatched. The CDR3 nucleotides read TGTGCCAGCAGTTTTACAGGGGGCACTGAAGCTTTCTTT. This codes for CASSFTGGTEAFF.

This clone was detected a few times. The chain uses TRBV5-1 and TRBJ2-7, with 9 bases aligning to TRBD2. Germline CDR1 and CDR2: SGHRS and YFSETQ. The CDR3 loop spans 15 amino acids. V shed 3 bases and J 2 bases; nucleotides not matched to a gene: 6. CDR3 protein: CASSSPGLAAYEQYF. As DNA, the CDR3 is TGCGCCAGCAGCTCTCCGGGACTAGCAGCCTACGAGCAGTACTTC.

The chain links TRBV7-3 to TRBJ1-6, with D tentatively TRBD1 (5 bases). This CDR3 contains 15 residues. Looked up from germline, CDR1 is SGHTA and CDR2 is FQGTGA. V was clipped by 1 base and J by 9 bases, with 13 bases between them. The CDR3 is CASSLSSGGGSPLHF. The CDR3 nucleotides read TGTGCCAGCAGCTTAAGTTCAGGCGGGGGTTCACCCCTCCACTTT.